This T cell receptor beta chain derives from a study of blood T cell repertoires in COVID-19. Overall study: The cDNA or gDNA used as material had been derived from T cells, B-cell-depleted T cells, or PBMCs.

This table comes from immunoSEQ multiplex PCR, and its TCRdb copy is limited to in-frame clones, with some not included. In the table there are more than 150,000 clones, 70% to 85% of which are singletons. This sequence was found in a woman aged 50 to 60 who had recovered from COVID-19. The sequenced sample consisted of PBMCs or T cells enriched from blood (not recorded which).

This chain's CDR3 is CASSWGPGVAGRYEQYF. The CDR3 coding sequence is TGTGCCAGCAGCTGGGGGCCGGGGGTAGCGGGAAGGTACGAGCAGTACTTC. The V gene is TRBV5-5, the J gene TRBJ2-7; 8 bases align to TRBD2. The length of the CDR3 is 17 residues. The V gene end was trimmed by 3 bases and the J gene end by 4 bases; junction bases not matched to a gene: 15. Germline V gives CDR1 SGHKS, CDR2 YYEKEE (reference sequence).